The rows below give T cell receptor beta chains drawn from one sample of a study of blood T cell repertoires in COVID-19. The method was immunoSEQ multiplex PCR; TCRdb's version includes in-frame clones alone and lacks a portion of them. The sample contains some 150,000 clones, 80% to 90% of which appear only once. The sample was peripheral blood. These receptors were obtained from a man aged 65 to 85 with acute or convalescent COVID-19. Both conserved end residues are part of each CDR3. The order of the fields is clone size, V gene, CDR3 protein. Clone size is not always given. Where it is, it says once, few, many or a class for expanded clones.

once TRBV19 CASSTLAGNEQFF
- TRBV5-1 CASSLDGMGTEAFF
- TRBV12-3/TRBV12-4 CASSPRDSHEQYF
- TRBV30 CAWSPRGGVDTGELFF
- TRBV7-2 CASSQDRGLQETQYF
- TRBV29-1 CSVGLRQGEGYTF
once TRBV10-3 CAIRAGATGELFF
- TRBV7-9 CASSLDQGLSYNEQFF
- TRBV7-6 CASSLAGTYNEQFF
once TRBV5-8 CASSLGTSVQETQYF
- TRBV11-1 CASSISSEQYF
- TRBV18 CASSPLQPTTGNYGYTF
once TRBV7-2 CASSLAGAMDTEAFF
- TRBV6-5 CASSYGVGGTPDTQYF
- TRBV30 CAWSGGWSSSGNEQFF
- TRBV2 CASSETSFGELFF
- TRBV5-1 CASSQLAGGSGELFF
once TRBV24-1 CATSDAGHQPQHF
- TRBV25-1 CASSEGTTYEQYF
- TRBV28 CASSRYEQYF
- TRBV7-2 CASTPPATATQYF
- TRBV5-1 CASSATGGEETQYF